Below are 30 T cell receptor beta chains sequenced from a single sample in a study of blood T cell repertoires in COVID-19. Sequencing used immunoSEQ multiplex PCR; TCRdb keeps in-frame clones, though not all of them. This sample yields tens of thousands of clones, of which approximately 80% are seen a single time; about 15% belongs to the top ten. The sample was peripheral blood. The receptors come from an elderly man with acute or convalescent COVID-19.

This clone came up a few times. This sequence joins TRBV6-6 and TRBJ1-6, with TRBD1 identical over 7 bases. V lost 5 bases, J lost 7 bases, and 14 bases stayed unmatched. Germline CDR1 is MNHNY and CDR2 is SVGAGI (reference sequence). The CDR3 runs 17 residues. This chain's CDR3 is CASSPPSRDRANSPLHF. CDR3 bases: TGTGCCAGCAGTCCCCCCTCGAGGGACAGAGCCAATTCACCCCTCCACTTT.

This chain joins TRBV2 and TRBJ2-7, with 9 nucleotides matching TRBD2. The CDR3 spans 13 residues. CDR1 is SNHLY and CDR2 is FYNNEI in the germline V gene. After removal of 8 bases from V and 0 bases from J, the junction contained 2 bases not matched to a gene. The chain's CDR3 is CASVAGDSYEQYF. In DNA, the CDR3 is TGTGCCAGCGTAGCGGGGGACTCCTACGAGCAGTACTTC. Together with reference TRBV2 and TRBJ2-7, the CDR3 gives the full variable domain: EPEVTQTPSHQVTQMGQEVILRCVPISNHLYFYWYRQILGQKVEFLVSFYNNEISEKSEIFDDQFSVERPDGSNFTLKIRSTKLEDSAMYFCASVAGDSYEQYFGPGTRLTVT.

This chain joins TRBV12-5 and TRBJ1-1, with TRBD1 matching over 9 bases. CDR1 and CDR2 from the germline V gene are LGHNT and FRNRAP. V lost 2 bases to trimming and J lost 0 bases; unmatched junction nucleotides: 7. CDR3 length: 17 residues. The CDR3 region is CASGLSGTGNLNTEAFF. The DNA for the CDR3 is TGTGCTAGTGGTTTGTCCGGGACAGGGAATCTGAACACTGAAGCTTTCTTT.

Only one count was recorded for this clone. The chain has TRBV9 and TRBJ1-6; 10 bases fit TRBD1. With 3 bases clipped from V and 5 bases from J, the junction kept 5 bases outside the gene matches. CDR1 is SGDLS and CDR2 is YYNGEE in the germline V gene. This CDR3 has 16 amino acids. The DNA of the CDR3 is TGTGCCAGCAGCGCCAGACAGGGGGCGGATAATTCACCCCTCCACTTT. It translates to CASSARQGADNSPLHF.

The V gene is TRBV5-1, the J gene TRBJ2-1; TRBD2 aligns across 12 bases. The CDR3 totals 17 residues. Germline trimming cut 0 bases from V and 7 bases from J; bases unmatched to any gene: 8. Germline V gene lookup returns CDR1 SGHRS and CDR2 YFSETQ. The CDR3 is CASSLEGLAGLLNEQFF. The DNA of the CDR3 is TGCGCCAGCAGCTTGGAGGGACTAGCGGGCCTATTAAATGAGCAGTTCTTC.

This sequence joins TRBV30 and TRBJ1-5; D is unclear. Germline V gives CDR1 GTSNPN, CDR2 SVGIG (reference sequence). This CDR3 contains 15 residues. V was pared by 0 bases and J by 0 bases, with 9 bases between. In nucleotides, the CDR3 is TGTGCCTGGAGTGTTGGGAGGAATAGCAATCAGCCCCAGCATTTT. Protein: CAWSVGRNSNQPQHF.

The CDR3 protein is CASSPGQGGSTDTQYF. The CDR3 bases are TGTGCCAGCTCACCGGGACAGGGGGGGAGCACAGATACGCAGTATTTT. The chain links TRBV18 to TRBJ2-3; 11 bases line up with TRBD1. Germline-derived CDR1 and CDR2 are KGHSH and LQKENI. The CDR3 runs 16 residues. V lost 3 bases, J lost 0 bases, and 2 bases stayed unmatched.

V usage is TRBV19 and J usage is TRBJ1-1; D gene unclear. The length of the CDR3 is 12 residues. The V gene's germline CDR1 is LNHDA and CDR2 SQIVND (reference sequence). The V end lost 4 bases, the J end lost 7 bases, and 10 bases lay between the germline ends. The DNA for the CDR3 is TGTGCCAGTAGTAGGAGGGAGTTTGAAGCTTTCTTT. Its protein product is CASSRREFEAFF.

V is TRBV11-3 and J is TRBJ2-7; 9 bases match TRBD2. CDR1 is SGHNT and CDR2 is YENEEA in the germline V gene. The CDR3 consists of 14 residues. With V trimmed by 4 bases and J by 4 bases, 5 bases remained unmatched. The CDR3 nucleotides read TGTGCCAGCAGCTCAGGGACTAGCTTTTACGAGCAGTACTTC. Amino acid sequence: CASSSGTSFYEQYF.

The chain uses TRBV2 and TRBJ1-6, with D possibly being TRBD1 (6 bases). Trimming removed 7 bases from V and 3 bases from J, with 7 bases in between. CDR1 SNHLY and CDR2 FYNNEI come from the germline V gene. The CDR3 loop spans 13 amino acids. CDR3 DNA: TGTGCCAGCAAACAGGGCTATAATTCACCCCTCCACTTT. Its translation is CASKQGYNSPLHF.

The rearrangement joins TRBV7-9 to TRBJ2-7; no definite D call. V gave up 1 base and J gave up 8 bases, with 12 bases separating them. Germline assignment: CDR1 SEHNR and CDR2 FQNEAQ (reference sequence). CDR3 length: 13 amino acids. This chain's CDR3 is CASSLEFSTKQYF. The CDR3, as DNA: TGTGCCAGCAGCTTAGAATTCTCTACGAAGCAGTACTTC.

This clone was seen only once. The chain is built from TRBV2 and TRBJ2-5, with D possibly being TRBD1 (5 bases). CDR1 and CDR2 from the germline V gene are SNHLY and FYNNEI. V was cut by 2 bases and J by 1 base, with 11 bases left in between. The CDR3 has 15 residues. CDR3 in amino acids: CASSETGVPQETQYF. CDR3 bases: TGTGCCAGCAGTGAAACAGGAGTCCCCCAAGAGACCCAGTACTTC.

This rearrangement joins TRBV7-8 to TRBJ2-7; 10 bases map to TRBD2. V dropped 5 bases and J dropped 6; count of bases not matched to a gene: 1. Germline CDR1 reads SGHVS; CDR2 reads FQNEAQ. The CDR3 runs to 12 residues. The CDR3 DNA is TGTGCCAGCAGCGGGACTAGCGCCGAGCAGTACTTC. It translates to CASSGTSAEQYF.

The chain employs TRBV4-1 and TRBJ2-1, with D perhaps matching TRBD2 (5 bases). The CDR3 loop spans 17 amino acids. CDR1 is MGHRA and CDR2 is YSYEKL in the germline V gene. The V and J ends lost 0 bases and 4 bases respectively, with 16 bases between them. Here the CDR3 DNA reads TGCGCCAGCAGCCAAGATCGAGGCGGGTCCACTTACAATGAGCAGTTCTTC. Its translation is CASSQDRGGSTYNEQFF.

CDR3 in amino acids: CASSRGTSGFQETQYF. In DNA, the CDR3 is TGTGCCAGCAGCCGAGGGACTAGCGGCTTCCAAGAGACCCAGTACTTC. The chain carries TRBV4-2 and TRBJ2-5; 11 nucleotides align to TRBD2. The V segment lost 4 bases and the J segment 1 base; nucleotides outside the gene matches: 5. This CDR3 region has 16 residues. The germline gives CDR1 LGHNA, CDR2 YNFKEQ.

Points on this clone: Compared with germline, one end of the junction differs, possibly owing to a read error. The J gene is TRBJ2-7, the V gene TRBV3-1 (or the pseudogene TRBV3-2); D possibly corresponds to TRBD2 (5 bases). The length of the CDR3 is 14 residues. Germline assignment: CDR1 LGHDT and CDR2 YNNKEL (reference sequence). CDR3 DNA: TGTGCCGGCAGCCAGGTACTAGGGCCCTACGAGCAGTACTTC. Amino acids: CAGSQVLGPYEQYF.

On this clone: As the CDR3 is not closed by the conserved phenylalanine or tryptophan, this likely results from a read error. This chain uses TRBV15 with TRBJ1-2; the match to TRBD1 covers 8 bases. Trimming removed 0 bases from V and 5 bases from J; junction bases left unmatched: 5. Germline V gene lookup returns CDR1 LNHNV and CDR2 YYDKDF (reference sequence). CDR3 size: 15 residues. Here the CDR3 DNA reads TGTGCCACCAGCAGAGATATAGGACAGGGTTATGGCTACACCCTC. This sequence encodes CATSRDIGQGYGYTL.

The rearrangement joins TRBV19 to TRBJ2-3; 9 nucleotides agree with TRBD2. V shed 4 bases and J 14 bases; nucleotides not matched to a gene: 10. Germline-derived CDR1 and CDR2 are LNHDA and SQIVND (reference sequence). The length of the CDR3 is 13 residues. The chain's CDR3 is CASSTPGTSLPYF. CDR3 bases: TGTGCCAGTAGTACCCCCGGGACTAGCCTCCCGTATTTT.

The chain combines TRBV14 with TRBJ1-1; D is uncertain. CDR1 and CDR2 (germline): SGHDN, FVKESK. Between the trimmed V and J ends, which lost 0 bases and 4 bases, there was a span of 12 bases. This CDR3 spans 15 amino acids. The CDR3: CASSQELARSTEAFF. The CDR3 DNA sequence: TGTGCCAGCAGCCAAGAGTTAGCTCGGAGCACTGAAGCTTTCTTT.

The CDR3 reads CASSSRDRGTDTQYF. The DNA of the CDR3 is TGTGCCAGCAGTAGCCGGGACAGGGGCACAGATACGCAGTATTTT. The gene calls are TRBV27 and TRBJ2-3, with 9 bases matching TRBD1. CDR1 is MNHEY and CDR2 is SMNVEV in the germline V gene (reference sequence). This CDR3 is 15 amino acids long. V was clipped by 5 bases and J by 1 base; unmatched bases: 4.

The chain couples TRBV5-1 to TRBJ1-1; 8 nucleotides line up with TRBD1. The CDR3 spans 15 residues. V trimming: 4 bases; J trimming: 1 base; junction bases outside the gene matches: 6. Germline-derived CDR1 and CDR2 are SGHRS and YFSETQ. CDR3 sequence: CASSPSGTGNTEAFF. Here the CDR3 DNA reads TGCGCCAGCAGCCCCTCGGGGACAGGGAACACTGAAGCTTTCTTT.

This clone came up once. V and J are TRBV2 and TRBJ2-3, with 9 positions matching TRBD1. Looked up from germline, CDR1 is SNHLY and CDR2 is FYNNEI. The V gene end was trimmed by 2 bases and the J gene end by 4 bases; junction bases not matched to a gene: 4. The CDR3 extends over 15 amino acids. The CDR3: CASSERTGAADTQYF. The CDR3 nucleotides are TGTGCCAGCAGTGAACGGACAGGGGCCGCAGATACGCAGTATTTT.

The CDR3 DNA reads as TGTGCCACCAGTGATTTCTCTCTCAGGGTTGGTGGGGCAGATACGCAGTATTTT. Encoded protein: CATSDFSLRVGGADTQYF. The chain is built from TRBV24-1 and TRBJ2-3, with D possibly matching TRBD1 (5 bases). Trimming left V 1 base short and J 4 bases short, with 20 bases between. Germline-derived CDR1 and CDR2 are KGHDR and SFDVKD. This CDR3 region has 18 residues.

This chain connects TRBV7-9 to TRBJ1-2, with 10 bases that match TRBD1. CDR3 length equals 16 residues. Germline CDR1 is SEHNR and CDR2 is FQNEAQ (reference sequence). Trimming took 4 bases from V and 6 from J; bases not matched to a gene: 11. Here the CDR3 reads CASSSTLGQGEDGYTF. The CDR3, as DNA: TGTGCCAGCAGCTCGACCCTAGGACAGGGGGAGGATGGCTACACCTTC.

The chain couples TRBV27 to TRBJ1-4; 11 nucleotides match TRBD1. The CDR3 is 17 residues long. Trimming at V came to 5 bases and at J to 3 bases, leaving 8 bases not matched to a gene. Germline assignment: CDR1 MNHEY and CDR2 SMNVEV (reference sequence). Written as DNA, the CDR3 is TGTGCCAGCAGTCCTTGGACAGGGGGCGTGTCTAATGAAAAACTGTTTTTT. It translates to CASSPWTGGVSNEKLFF.

The J gene is TRBJ1-1, the V gene TRBV9; D is unclear. Germline V CDR1 and CDR2: SGDLS, YYNGEE. Trimming stripped 3 bases from V and 0 bases from J, with 12 bases between. The CDR3 is 15 residues long. CDR3 in DNA: TGTGCCAGCAGCGCCGGGAACCTAATGAACACTGAAGCTTTCTTT. It codes for CASSAGNLMNTEAFF.

CDR3 sequence reads: CASSQHGQTYEQYF. The CDR3 coding sequence is TGTGCCAGCAGCCAGCATGGACAGACCTACGAGCAGTACTTC. This chain uses TRBV3-1 (or the pseudogene TRBV3-2) with TRBJ2-7, with D maybe TRBD1 (6 bases). The germline V gene has CDR1 LGHDT and CDR2 YNNKEL (reference sequence). CDR3 length equals 14 residues. Deletions cut 3 bases from V and 2 bases from J, with 11 bases between.

V gene TRBV18 combines with J gene TRBJ1-5; the D gene is possibly TRBD1 (6 bases). The V end was cut by 4 bases, the J end by 1 base, with 8 bases between. The germline V gene has CDR1 KGHSH and CDR2 LQKENI. This CDR3 region has 14 residues. CDR3 DNA: TGTGCCAGCTCACGAGACAGGAGCAATCAGCCCCAGCATTTT. Its protein product is CASSRDRSNQPQHF.

The table lists this clone with a few counts. The rearrangement joins TRBV18 to TRBJ2-7; the D gene is possibly TRBD2 (5 bases). CDR3 length: 12 amino acids. Germline V gene sequence: CDR1 KGHSH, CDR2 LQKENI. The V end was cut by 3 bases, the J end by 7 bases, with 10 bases between. The CDR3 DNA reads as TGTGCCAGCTCACCCTCGAGGGAAGAGCAGTACTTC. Residues: CASSPSREEQYF.

The rearrangement joins TRBV6-6 to TRBJ1-2; no definite D call. There are 13 residues in the CDR3. Germline V gives CDR1 MNHNY, CDR2 SVGAGI (reference sequence). The V and J ends lost 6 bases and 8 bases respectively, with 16 bases between them. The CDR3 DNA reads TGTGCCAGCAGACTTCAAAAACCGGGGGGCTACACCTTC. Its protein product is CASRLQKPGGYTF.